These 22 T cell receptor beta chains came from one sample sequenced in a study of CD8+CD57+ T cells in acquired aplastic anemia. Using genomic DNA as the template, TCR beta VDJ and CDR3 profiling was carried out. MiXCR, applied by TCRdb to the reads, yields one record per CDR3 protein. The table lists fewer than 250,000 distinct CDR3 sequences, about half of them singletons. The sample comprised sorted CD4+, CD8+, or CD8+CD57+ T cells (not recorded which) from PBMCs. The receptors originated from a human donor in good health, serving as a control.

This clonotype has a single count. The CDR3: CASSSMGSSHNEQFF. CDR3 in DNA: TGTGCCAGCAGCTCCATGGGGAGTAGTCACAATGAGCAGTTCTTC. The chain uses TRBV7-2 and TRBJ2-1, with TRBD2 as a possible D gene (5 bases). CDR1 and CDR2 (germline): SGHTA, FQGNSA. Trimming left V 4 bases short and J 5 bases short, with 15 bases between. The CDR3 runs 15 residues.

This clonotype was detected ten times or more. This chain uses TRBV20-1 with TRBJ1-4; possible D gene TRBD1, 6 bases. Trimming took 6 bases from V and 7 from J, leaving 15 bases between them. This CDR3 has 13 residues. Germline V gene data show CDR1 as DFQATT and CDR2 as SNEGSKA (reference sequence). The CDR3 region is CSARTEGGEKLFF. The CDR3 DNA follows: TGCAGTGCCAGGACAGAAGGAGGTGAAAAACTGTTTTTT.

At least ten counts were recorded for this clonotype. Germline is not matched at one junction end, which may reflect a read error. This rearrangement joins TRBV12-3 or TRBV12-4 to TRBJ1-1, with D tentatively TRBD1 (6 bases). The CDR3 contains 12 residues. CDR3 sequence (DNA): TGTGCCAGCAGTTTAGAATGGGGGGCCCTTCTCTTT. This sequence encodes CASSLEWGALLF.

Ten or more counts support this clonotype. The CDR3 is CASSQERTLNQPQHF. The DNA of the CDR3 is TGCGCCAGCAGCCAAGAGAGAACCCTCAATCAGCCCCAGCATTTT. This chain uses TRBV4-3 with TRBJ1-5; D gene unclear. Germline lookup yields CDR1 LGHNA and CDR2 YSLEER. Between the trimmed V and J ends, which lost 0 bases and 3 bases, there was a span of 9 bases. This CDR3 has 15 residues.

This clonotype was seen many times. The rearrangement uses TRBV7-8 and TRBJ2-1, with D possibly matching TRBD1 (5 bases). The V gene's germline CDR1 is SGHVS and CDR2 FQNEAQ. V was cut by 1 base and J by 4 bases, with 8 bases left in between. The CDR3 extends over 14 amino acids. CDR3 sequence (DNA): TGTGCCAGCAGCTTAGGGGGCCTTTACAATGAGCAGTTCTTC. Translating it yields CASSLGGLYNEQFF. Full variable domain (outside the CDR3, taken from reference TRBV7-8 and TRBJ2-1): GAGVSQSPRYKVAKRGQDVALRCDPISGHVSLFWYQQALGQGPEFLTYFQNEAQLDKSGLPSDRFFAERPEGSVSTLKIQRTQQEDSAVYLCASSLGGLYNEQFFGPGTRLTVL.

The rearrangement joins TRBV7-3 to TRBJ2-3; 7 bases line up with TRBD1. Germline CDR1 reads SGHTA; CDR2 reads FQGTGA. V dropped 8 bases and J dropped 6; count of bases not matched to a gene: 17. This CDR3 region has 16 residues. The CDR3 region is CASGQEGATHTDTQYF. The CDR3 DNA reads TGTGCCAGCGGCCAAGAGGGGGCGACTCACACGGATACGCAGTATTTT.

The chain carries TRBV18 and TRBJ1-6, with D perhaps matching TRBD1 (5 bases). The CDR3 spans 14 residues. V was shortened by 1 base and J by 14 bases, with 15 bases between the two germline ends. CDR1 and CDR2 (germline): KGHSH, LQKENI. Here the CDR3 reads CASSPLPDNSALHF. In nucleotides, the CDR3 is TGTGCCAGCTCACCACTTCCGGACAATTCGGCCCTCCACTTT.

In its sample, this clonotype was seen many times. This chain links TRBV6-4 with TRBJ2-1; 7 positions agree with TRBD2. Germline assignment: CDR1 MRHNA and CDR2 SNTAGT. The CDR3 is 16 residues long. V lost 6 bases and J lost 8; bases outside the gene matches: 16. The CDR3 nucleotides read TGTGCCAGCAGCTCATCACCTAGCGGTAGAGGGGATGAGCAGTTCTTC. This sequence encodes CASSSSPSGRGDEQFF.

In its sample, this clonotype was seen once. CDR3 protein: CASGGEETQYF. As DNA, the CDR3 is TGCGCCAGCGGGGGGGAAGAGACCCAGTACTTC. J is TRBJ2-5 and V is TRBV5-1; TRBD2 matches at 7 bases. This CDR3 has 11 amino acids. After removal of 7 bases from V and 3 bases from J, the junction contained 0 bases not matched to a gene. CDR1 and CDR2 from the germline V gene are SGHRS and YFSETQ.

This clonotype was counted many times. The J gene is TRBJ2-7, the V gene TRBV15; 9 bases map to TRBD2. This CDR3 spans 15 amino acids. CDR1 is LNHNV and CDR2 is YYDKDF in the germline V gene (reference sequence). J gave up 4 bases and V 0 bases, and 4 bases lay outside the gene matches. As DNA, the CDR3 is TGTGCCACCAGCAGAGAAGGTAGCGGGGGTTACGAGCAGTACTTC. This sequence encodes CATSREGSGGYEQYF.

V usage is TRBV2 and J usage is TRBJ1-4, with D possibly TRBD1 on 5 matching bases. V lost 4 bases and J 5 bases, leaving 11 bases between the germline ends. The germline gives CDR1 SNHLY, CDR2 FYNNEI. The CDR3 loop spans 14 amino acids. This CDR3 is CASSAGAGNEKLFF. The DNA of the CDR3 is TGTGCCAGCAGTGCCGGGGCAGGGAATGAAAAACTGTTTTTT.

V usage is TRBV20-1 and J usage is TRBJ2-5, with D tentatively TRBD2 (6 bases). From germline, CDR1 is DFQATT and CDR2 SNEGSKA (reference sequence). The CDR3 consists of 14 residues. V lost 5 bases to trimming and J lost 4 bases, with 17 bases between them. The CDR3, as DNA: TGCAGTGCTTGGTCCGGGCAGGGAGGAGAGACCCAGTACTTC. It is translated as CSAWSGQGGETQYF.

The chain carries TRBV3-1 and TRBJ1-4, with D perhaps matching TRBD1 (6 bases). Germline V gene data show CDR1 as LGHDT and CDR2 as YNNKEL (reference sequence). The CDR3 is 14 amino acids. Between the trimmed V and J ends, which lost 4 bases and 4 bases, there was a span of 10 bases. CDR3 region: CASSRGQSNEKLFF. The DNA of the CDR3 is TGTGCCAGCAGCCGAGGACAGAGTAATGAAAAACTGTTTTTT.

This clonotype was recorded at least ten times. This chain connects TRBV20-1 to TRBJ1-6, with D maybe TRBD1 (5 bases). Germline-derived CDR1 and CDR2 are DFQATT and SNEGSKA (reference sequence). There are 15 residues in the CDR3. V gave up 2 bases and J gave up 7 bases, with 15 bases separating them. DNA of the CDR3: TGCAGTGCTAGATTTACCGGGACGGAGAATTCACCCCTCCACTTT. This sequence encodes CSARFTGTENSPLHF.

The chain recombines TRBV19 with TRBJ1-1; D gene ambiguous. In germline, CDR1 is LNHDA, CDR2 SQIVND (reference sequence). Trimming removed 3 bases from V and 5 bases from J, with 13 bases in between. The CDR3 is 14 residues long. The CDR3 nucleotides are TGTGCCAGTAGTATCGTTGGGTTACGAACTGAAGCTTTCTTT. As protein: CASSIVGLRTEAFF.

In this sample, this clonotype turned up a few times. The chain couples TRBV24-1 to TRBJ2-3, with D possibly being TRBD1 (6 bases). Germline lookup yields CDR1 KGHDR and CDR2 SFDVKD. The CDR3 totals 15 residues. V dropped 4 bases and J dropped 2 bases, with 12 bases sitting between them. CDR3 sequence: CATSEAGTITDTQYF. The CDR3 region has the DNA TGTGCCACCAGTGAAGCCGGGACAATCACAGATACGCAGTATTTT.

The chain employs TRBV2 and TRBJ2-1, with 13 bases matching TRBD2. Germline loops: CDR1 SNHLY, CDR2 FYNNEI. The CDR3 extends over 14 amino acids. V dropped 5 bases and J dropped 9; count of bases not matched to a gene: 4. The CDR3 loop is CASSSRTSGGEQFF. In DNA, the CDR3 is TGTGCCAGCAGTTCCAGGACTAGCGGGGGTGAGCAGTTCTTC.

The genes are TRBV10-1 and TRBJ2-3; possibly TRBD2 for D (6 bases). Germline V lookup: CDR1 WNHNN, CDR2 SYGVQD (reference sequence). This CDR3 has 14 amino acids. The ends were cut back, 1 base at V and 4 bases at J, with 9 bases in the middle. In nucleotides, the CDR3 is TGCGCCAGCAGTGAGTATACGGGAGCAGATACGCAGTATTTT. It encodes CASSEYTGADTQYF.

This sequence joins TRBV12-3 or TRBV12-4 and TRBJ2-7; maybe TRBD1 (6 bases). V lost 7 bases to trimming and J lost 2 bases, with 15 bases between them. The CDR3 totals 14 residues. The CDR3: CASTPGTRAYEQYF. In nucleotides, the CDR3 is TGTGCCAGCACCCCCGGGACAAGAGCCTACGAGCAGTACTTC.

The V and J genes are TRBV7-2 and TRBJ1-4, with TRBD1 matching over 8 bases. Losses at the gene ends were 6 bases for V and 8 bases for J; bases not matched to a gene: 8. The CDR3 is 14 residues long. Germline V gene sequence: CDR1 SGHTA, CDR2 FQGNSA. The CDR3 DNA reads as TGTGCCAGCAGTCCACAGGGGGAGTGGGAAAAACTGTTTTTT. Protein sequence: CASSPQGEWEKLFF.

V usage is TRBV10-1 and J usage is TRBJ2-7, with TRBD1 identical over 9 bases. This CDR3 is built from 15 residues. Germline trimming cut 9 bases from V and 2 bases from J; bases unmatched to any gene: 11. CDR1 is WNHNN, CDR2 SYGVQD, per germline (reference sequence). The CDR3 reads CASTPGQGVPYEQYF. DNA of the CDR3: TGCGCCAGTACGCCGGGACAGGGAGTTCCCTACGAGCAGTACTTC.

CDR3 loop: CASSPGVGGGETQYF. CDR3 bases: TGTGCCAGCAGCCCAGGTGTTGGGGGAGGAGAGACCCAGTACTTC. The V and J genes are TRBV7-4 and TRBJ2-5; a weak D match, TRBD2 (6 bases). The germline CDR1 and CDR2 sequences are SGHVT and SQSDAQ. The V end was cut by 5 bases, the J end by 4 bases, with 17 bases between. CDR3 size: 15 residues.